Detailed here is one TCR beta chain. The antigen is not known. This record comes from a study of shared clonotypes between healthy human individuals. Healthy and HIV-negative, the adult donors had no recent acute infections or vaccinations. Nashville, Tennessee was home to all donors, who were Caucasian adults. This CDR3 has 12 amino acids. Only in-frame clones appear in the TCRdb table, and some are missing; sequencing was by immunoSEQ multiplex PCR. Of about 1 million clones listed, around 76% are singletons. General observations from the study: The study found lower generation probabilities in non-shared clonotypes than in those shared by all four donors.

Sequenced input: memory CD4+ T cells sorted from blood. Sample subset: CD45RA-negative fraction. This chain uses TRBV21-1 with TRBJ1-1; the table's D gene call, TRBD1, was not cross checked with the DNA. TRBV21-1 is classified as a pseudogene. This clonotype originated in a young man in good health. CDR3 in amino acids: CASSKETGKAFF. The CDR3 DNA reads TGTGCCAGCAGCAAGGAAACAGGGAAAGCTTTCTTT.